This T cell receptor (beta chain) emerged from a study of blood T cell repertoires in COVID-19. Study overall: The United States, Italy and Spain provided the acute and convalescent COVID-19 samples. PBMCs, B-cell-depleted T cells, or T cells were the source of the cDNA or gDNA that made up the material.

Source study methods: From reference gene primer amplification, estimates of nucleated cell counts were derived. Profiling relied on immunoSEQ multiplex PCR, and the TCRdb table lists in-frame clones only, not all of them. V and J calls and clone size are those listed in that table; D and trimming were worked out from the DNA. The sample has fewer than 300,000 clones; around 90% are singletons. This TCR was sampled from a man in his late teens or twenties with active or convalescent COVID-19. The sequencing input was peripheral blood.

CDR3 coding DNA: TGTGCCACCAGCAGAGATCGGGGTATAGGGAATCAGCCCCAGCATTTT. This translates into CATSRDRGIGNQPQHF. This chain uses TRBV15 with TRBJ1-5; the D is unclear. Germline-derived CDR1 and CDR2 are LNHNV and YYDKDF (reference sequence). The CDR3 sequence is 16 residues long. Trimming removed 0 bases from V and 4 bases from J, with 13 bases in between.